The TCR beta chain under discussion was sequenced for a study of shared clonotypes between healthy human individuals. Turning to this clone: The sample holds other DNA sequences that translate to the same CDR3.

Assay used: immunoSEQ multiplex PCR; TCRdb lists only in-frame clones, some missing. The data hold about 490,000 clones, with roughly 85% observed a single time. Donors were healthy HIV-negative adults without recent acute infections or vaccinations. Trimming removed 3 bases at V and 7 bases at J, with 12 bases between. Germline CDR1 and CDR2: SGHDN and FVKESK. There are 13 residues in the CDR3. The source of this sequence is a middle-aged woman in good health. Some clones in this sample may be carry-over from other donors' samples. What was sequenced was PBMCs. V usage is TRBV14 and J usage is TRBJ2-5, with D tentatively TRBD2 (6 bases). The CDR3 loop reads CASSHGARGTQYF. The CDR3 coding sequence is TGTGCCAGCAGCCACGGGGCGCGGGGGACCCAGTACTTC.